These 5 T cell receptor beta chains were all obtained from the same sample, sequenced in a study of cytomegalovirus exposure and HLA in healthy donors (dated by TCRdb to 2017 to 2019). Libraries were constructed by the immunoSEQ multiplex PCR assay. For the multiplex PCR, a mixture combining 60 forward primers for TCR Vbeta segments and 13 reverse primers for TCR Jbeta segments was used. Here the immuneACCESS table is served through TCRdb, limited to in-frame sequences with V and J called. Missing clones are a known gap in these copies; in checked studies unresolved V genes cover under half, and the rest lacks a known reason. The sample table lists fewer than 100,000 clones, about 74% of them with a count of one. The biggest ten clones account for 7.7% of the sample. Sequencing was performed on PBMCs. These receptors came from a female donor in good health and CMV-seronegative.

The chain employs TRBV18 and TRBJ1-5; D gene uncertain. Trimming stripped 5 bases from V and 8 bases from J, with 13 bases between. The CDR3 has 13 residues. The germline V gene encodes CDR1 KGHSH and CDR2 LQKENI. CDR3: CASSEDTAEPQHF. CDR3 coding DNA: TGTGCCAGCTCAGAAGACACAGCAGAGCCCCAGCATTTT.

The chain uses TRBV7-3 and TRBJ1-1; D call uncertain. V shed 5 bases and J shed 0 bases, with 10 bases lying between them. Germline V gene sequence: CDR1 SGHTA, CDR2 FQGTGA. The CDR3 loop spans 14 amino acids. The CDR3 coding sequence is TGTGCCAGCAGCCCTCACAGTTTGAACACTGAAGCTTTCTTT. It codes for CASSPHSLNTEAFF.

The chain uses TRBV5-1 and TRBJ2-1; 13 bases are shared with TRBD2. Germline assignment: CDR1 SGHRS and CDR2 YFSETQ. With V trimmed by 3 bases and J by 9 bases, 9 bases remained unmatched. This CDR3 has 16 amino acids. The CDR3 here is CASSWTSGRIGREQFF. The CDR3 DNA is TGCGCCAGCAGCTGGACTAGCGGGAGAATCGGCCGTGAGCAGTTCTTC.

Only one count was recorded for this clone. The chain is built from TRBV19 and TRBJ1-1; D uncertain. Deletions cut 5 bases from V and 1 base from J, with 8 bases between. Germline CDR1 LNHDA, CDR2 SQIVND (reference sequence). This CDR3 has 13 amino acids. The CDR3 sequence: CASSLLPNTEAFF. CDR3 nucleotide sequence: TGTGCCAGTAGTCTATTACCGAACACTGAAGCTTTCTTT.

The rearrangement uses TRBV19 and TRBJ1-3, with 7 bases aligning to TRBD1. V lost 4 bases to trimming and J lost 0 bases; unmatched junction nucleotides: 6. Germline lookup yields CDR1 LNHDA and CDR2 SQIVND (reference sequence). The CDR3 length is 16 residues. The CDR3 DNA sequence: TGTGCCAGTAGTAACTACAGGGGAAACTCTGGAAACACCATATATTTT. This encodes CASSNYRGNSGNTIYF. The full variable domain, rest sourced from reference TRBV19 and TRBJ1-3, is DGGITQSPKYLFRKEGQNVTLSCEQNLNHDAMYWYRQDPGQGLRLIYYSQIVNDFQKGDIAEGYSVSREKKESFPLTVTSAQKNPTAFYLCASSNYRGNSGNTIYFGEGSWLTVV.